The 3 T cell receptor beta chains in this list originate from one sample, sequenced in a study of cytomegalovirus exposure and HLA in healthy donors. The PCR was carried out with 60 Vbeta primers and 13 Jbeta primers. The method was immunoSEQ multiplex PCR; TCRdb's version includes in-frame clones alone and lacks a portion of them. This table has about 200,000 clones, over 60% appearing once. The sample comprised PBMCs. The receptors come from a man aged 40-55 years in good health and CMV-seronegative.

The V call is TRBV2, the J call TRBJ1-2; D is unresolved. V gave up 7 bases and J gave up 6 bases, with 9 bases separating them. The CDR3 is made up of 11 amino acids. The germline CDR1 and CDR2 sequences are SNHLY and FYNNEI. CDR3 in DNA: TGTGCCAGCACCCTTTCCGATGGCTACACCTTC. This sequence encodes CASTLSDGYTF.

The chain links TRBV7-9 to TRBJ1-1; D gene unclear. This CDR3 is built from 15 residues. Trimming took 2 bases from V and 0 from J, leaving 10 bases between them. Germline V gene sequence: CDR1 SEHNR, CDR2 FQNEAQ (reference sequence). Here the CDR3 reads CASSLPRPLNTEAFF. DNA for the CDR3: TGTGCCAGCAGCTTACCGCGGCCTTTGAACACTGAAGCTTTCTTT. Filled out from reference TRBV7-9 and TRBJ1-1, the complete variable domain reads DTGVSQNPRHKITKRGQNVTFRCDPISEHNRLYWYRQTLGQGPEFLTYFQNEAQLEKSRLLSDRFSAERPKGSFSTLEIQRTEQGDSAMYLCASSLPRPLNTEAFFGQGTRLTVV.

V gene TRBV7-2 combines with J gene TRBJ2-3, with TRBD2 matching 9 bases. V lost 1 base to trimming and J lost 5 bases; unmatched junction nucleotides: 4. CDR1 and CDR2 from the germline V gene are SGHTA and FQGNSA. CDR3 size: 15 residues. CDR3 in DNA: TGTGCCAGCAGCTTAGAACCTAGCGGGATAGATACGCAGTATTTT. Translation gives CASSLEPSGIDTQYF.